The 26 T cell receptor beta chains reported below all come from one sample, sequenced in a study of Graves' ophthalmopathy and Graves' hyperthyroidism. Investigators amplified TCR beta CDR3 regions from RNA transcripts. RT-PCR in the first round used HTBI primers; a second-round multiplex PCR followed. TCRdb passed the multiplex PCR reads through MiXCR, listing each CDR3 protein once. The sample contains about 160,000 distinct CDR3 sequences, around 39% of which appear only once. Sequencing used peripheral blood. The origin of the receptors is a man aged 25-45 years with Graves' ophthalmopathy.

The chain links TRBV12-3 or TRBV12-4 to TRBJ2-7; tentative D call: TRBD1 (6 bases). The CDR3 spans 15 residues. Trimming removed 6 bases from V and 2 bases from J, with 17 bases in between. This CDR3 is CASRPQGLGAYEQYF. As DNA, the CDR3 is TGTGCCAGCAGGCCACAGGGTCTCGGGGCCTACGAGCAGTACTTC.

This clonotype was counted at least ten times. The CDR3 DNA sequence: TGTGCCAGCAGTTACATCCAGGGAAGTTCGTCGCGCCGTACTAATTCACCCCTCCACTTT. Protein sequence: CASSYIQGSSSRRTNSPLHF. The gene calls are TRBV6-2 or TRBV6-3 and TRBJ1-6; perhaps TRBD1 as D (5 bases). This CDR3 is 20 amino acids long. V gave up 2 bases and J gave up 6 bases, with 26 bases separating them. Per the germline V gene, CDR1 is MNHEY and CDR2 is SVGEGT.

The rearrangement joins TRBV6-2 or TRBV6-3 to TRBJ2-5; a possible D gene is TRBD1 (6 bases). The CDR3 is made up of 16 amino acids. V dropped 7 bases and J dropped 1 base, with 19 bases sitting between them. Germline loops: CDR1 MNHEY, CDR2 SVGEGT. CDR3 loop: CASTSLGDRRQETQYF. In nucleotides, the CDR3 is TGTGCCAGCACCTCTTTGGGTGACAGGCGCCAAGAGACCCAGTACTTC.

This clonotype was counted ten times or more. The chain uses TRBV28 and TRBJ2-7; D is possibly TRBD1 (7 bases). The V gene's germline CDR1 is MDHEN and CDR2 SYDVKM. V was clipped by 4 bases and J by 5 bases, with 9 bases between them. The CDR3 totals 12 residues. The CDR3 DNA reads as TGTGCCAGCAGTTCAGGGGGGAACGAGCAGTACTTC. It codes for CASSSGGNEQYF. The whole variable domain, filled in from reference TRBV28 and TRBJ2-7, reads DVKVTQSSRYLVKRTGEKVFLECVQDMDHENMFWYRQDPGLGLRLIYFSYDVKMKEKGDIPEGYSVSREKKERFSLILESASTNQTSMYLCASSSGGNEQYFGPGTRLTVT.

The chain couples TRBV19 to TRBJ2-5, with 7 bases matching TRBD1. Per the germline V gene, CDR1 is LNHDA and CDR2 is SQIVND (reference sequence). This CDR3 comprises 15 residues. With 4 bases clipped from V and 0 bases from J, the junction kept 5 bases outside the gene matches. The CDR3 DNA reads TGTGCCAGTAGTAGATATGGACAGGACCAAGAGACCCAGTACTTC. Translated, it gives CASSRYGQDQETQYF.

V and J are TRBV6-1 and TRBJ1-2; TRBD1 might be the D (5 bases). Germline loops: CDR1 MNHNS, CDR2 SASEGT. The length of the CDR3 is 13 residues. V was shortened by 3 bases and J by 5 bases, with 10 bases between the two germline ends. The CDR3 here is CASSEQGGYGYTF. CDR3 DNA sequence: TGTGCCAGCAGTGAGCAGGGAGGGTATGGCTACACCTTC.

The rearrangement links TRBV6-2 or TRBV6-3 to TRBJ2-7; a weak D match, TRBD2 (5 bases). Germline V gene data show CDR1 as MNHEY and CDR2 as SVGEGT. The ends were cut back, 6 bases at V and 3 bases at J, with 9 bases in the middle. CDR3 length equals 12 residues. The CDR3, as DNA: TGTGCCAGCAGCCTACTAGTCTACGAGCAGTACTTC. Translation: CASSLLVYEQYF.

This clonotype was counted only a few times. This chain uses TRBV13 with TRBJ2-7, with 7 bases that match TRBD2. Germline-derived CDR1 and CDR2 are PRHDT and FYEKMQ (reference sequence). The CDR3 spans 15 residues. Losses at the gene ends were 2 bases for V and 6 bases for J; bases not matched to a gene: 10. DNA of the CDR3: TGTGCCAGCAGCTTAAGAGCGGGATCCCCACTCGAGCAGTACTTC. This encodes CASSLRAGSPLEQYF.

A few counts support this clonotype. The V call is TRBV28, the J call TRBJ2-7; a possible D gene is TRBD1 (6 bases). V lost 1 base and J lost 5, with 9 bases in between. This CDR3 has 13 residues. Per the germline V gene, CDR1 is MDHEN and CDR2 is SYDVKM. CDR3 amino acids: CASSLSQGDEQYF. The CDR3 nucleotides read TGTGCCAGCAGTTTATCACAGGGAGACGAGCAGTACTTC. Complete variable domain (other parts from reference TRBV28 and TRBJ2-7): DVKVTQSSRYLVKRTGEKVFLECVQDMDHENMFWYRQDPGLGLRLIYFSYDVKMKEKGDIPEGYSVSREKKERFSLILESASTNQTSMYLCASSLSQGDEQYFGPGTRLTVT.

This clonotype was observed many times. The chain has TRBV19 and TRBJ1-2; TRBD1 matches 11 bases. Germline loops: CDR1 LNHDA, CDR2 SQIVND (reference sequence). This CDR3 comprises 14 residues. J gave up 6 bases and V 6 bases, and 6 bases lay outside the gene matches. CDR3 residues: CASRKDRGRDGYTF. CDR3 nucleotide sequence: TGTGCCAGTAGGAAGGACAGGGGGCGGGATGGCTACACCTTC.

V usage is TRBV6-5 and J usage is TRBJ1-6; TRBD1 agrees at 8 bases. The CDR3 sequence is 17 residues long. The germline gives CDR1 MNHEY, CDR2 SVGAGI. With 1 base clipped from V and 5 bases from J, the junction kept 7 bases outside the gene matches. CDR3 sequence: CASSYLGQGDNNSPLHF. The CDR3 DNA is TGTGCCAGCAGTTACTTAGGACAGGGCGACAATAATTCACCCCTCCACTTT.

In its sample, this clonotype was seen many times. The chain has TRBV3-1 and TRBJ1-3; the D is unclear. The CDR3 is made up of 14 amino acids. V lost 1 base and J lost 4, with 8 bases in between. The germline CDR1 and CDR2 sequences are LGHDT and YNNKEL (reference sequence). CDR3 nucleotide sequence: TGTGCCAGCAGCCAAGCTGTACTCGGAAACACCATATATTTT. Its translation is CASSQAVLGNTIYF. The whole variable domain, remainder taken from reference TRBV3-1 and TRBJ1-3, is DTAVSQTPKYLVTQMGNDKSIKCEQNLGHDTMYWYKQDSKKFLKIMFSYNNKELIINETVPNRFSPKSPDKAHLNLHINSLELGDSAVYFCASSQAVLGNTIYFGEGSWLTVV.

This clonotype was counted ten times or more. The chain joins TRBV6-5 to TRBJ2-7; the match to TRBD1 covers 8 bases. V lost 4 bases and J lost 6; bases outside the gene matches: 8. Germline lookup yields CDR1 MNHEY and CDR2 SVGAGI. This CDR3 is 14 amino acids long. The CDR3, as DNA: TGTGCCAGCAGTTCCGGGACAGGAACCCTCGAGCAGTACTTC. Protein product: CASSSGTGTLEQYF.

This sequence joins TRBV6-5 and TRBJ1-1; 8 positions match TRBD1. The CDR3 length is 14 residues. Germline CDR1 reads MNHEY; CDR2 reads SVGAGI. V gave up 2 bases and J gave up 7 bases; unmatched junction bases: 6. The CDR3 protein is CASSYLAQGDEAFF. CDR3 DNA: TGTGCCAGCAGTTACCTCGCACAGGGGGATGAAGCTTTCTTT.

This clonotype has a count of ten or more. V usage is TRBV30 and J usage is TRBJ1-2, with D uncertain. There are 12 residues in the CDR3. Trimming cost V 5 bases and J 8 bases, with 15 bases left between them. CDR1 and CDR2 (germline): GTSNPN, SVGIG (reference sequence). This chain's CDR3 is CAWDKQLFGYTF. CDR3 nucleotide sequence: TGTGCCTGGGACAAACAGTTGTTCGGCTACACCTTC. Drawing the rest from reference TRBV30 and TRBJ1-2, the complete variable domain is SQTIHQWPATLVQPVGSPLSLECTVEGTSNPNLYWYRQAAGRGLQLLFYSVGIGQISSEVPQNLSASRPQDRQFILSSKKLLLSDSGFYLCAWDKQLFGYTFGSGTRLTVV.

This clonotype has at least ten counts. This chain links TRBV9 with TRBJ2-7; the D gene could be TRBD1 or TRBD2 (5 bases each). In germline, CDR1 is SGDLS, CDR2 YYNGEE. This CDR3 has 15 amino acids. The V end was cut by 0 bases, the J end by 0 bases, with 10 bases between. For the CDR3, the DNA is TGTGCCAGCAGCGTAGATCGGGACCACTCCTACGAGCAGTACTTC. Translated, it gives CASSVDRDHSYEQYF.

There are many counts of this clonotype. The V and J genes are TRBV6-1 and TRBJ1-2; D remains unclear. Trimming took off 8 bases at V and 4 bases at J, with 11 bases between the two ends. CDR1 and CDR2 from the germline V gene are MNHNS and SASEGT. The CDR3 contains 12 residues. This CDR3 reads CASGHKVYGYTF. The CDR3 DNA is TGTGCCAGCGGTCATAAAGTCTATGGCTACACCTTC.

The CDR3 DNA sequence: TGTGCCAGCAGCTTACAGCCCTACGAGCAGTACTTC. This sequence encodes CASSLQPYEQYF. V gene TRBV11-2 combines with J gene TRBJ2-7; D unclear. Germline CDR1 reads SGHAT; CDR2 reads FQNNGV. The CDR3 runs 12 residues. Trimming removed 2 bases at V and 2 bases at J, with 4 bases between.

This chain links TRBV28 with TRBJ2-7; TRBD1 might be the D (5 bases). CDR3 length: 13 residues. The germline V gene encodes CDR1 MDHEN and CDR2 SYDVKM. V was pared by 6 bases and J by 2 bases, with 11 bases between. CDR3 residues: CASRNQGAYEQYF. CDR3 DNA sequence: TGTGCCAGCAGGAACCAGGGTGCCTACGAGCAGTACTTC.

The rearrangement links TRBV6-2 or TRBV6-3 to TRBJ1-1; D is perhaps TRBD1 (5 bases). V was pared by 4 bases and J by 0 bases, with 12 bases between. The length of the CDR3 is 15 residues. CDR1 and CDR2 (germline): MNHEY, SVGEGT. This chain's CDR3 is CASSWGLSMNTEAFF. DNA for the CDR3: TGTGCCAGCAGTTGGGGCCTCTCCATGAACACTGAAGCTTTCTTT.

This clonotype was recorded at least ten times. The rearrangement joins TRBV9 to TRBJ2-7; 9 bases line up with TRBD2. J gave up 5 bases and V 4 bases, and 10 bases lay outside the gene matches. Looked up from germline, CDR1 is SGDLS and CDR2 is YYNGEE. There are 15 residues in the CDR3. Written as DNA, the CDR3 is TGTGCCAGCAGCACCAGCGGGAGGCCCGGGAACGAGCAGTACTTC. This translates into CASSTSGRPGNEQYF.

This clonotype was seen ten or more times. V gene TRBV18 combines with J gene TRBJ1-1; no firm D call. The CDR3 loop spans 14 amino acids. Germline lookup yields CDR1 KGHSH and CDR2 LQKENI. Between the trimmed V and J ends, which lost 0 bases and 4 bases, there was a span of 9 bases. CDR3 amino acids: CASSPPKGSTEAFF. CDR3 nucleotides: TGTGCCAGCTCACCACCCAAGGGATCCACTGAAGCTTTCTTT.

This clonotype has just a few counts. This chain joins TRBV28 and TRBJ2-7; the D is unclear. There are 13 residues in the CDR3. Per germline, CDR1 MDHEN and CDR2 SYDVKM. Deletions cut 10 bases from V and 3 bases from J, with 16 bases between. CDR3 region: CATQALNGYEQYF. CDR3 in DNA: TGTGCCACCCAGGCCCTTAACGGCTACGAGCAGTACTTC.

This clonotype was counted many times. Here the CDR3 reads CASSTTSGKRWAYEQYF. The CDR3 DNA reads as TGTGCCAGCAGCACGACTAGCGGGAAACGCTGGGCCTACGAGCAGTACTTC. The chain is built from TRBV11-1 and TRBJ2-7, with 11 bases matching TRBD2. After removal of 5 bases from V and 2 bases from J, the junction contained 11 bases not matched to a gene. This CDR3 comprises 17 residues. Germline lookup yields CDR1 SGHAT and CDR2 FQDESV (reference sequence).

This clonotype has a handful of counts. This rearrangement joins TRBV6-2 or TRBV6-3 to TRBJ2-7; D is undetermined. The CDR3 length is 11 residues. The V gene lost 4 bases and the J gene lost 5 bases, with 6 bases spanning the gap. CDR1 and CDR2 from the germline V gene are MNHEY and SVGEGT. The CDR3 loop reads CASSWADEQYF. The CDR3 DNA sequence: TGTGCCAGCAGTTGGGCCGACGAGCAGTACTTC.

The CDR3 region has the DNA TGCAGCGTTGAATTGCAACTCTACGATCAGCAGTACTTC. It codes for CSVELQLYDQQYF. The chain is built from TRBV29-1 and TRBJ2-7; D call uncertain. The CDR3 contains 13 residues. V lost 2 bases to trimming and J lost 8 bases, with 16 bases between them. In germline, CDR1 is SQVTM, CDR2 ANQGSEA.